One TCR beta chain is described in this entry. The antigen is unknown. This entry belongs to a study of T cell responses to AZD1222 COVID-19 vaccine. Points from the study as a whole: Spike regions recognized by vaccine-associated CD4 TCRs spanned the protein, led by 160-218 and 743-854. Of the AZD1222 recipients, only six were seropositive at baseline. A mostly white British donor set with more females was recruited, and clonal diversity was possibly underestimated.

Sequenced by immunoSEQ multiplex PCR; TCRdb stores in-frame clones only, minus some. The sample holds 150,000 to 200,000 clones, about 94% seen once. The analysis combined second doses at about 4 or about 12 weeks. The germline CDR1 and CDR2 sequences are MNHEY and SVGAGI. V lost 9 bases and J lost 4, with 15 bases in between. The CDR3 is 13 residues long. The sequencing here drew on peripheral blood, taken 28 days after the second AZD1222 dose. The chain is built from TRBV6-5 and TRBJ1-2, with D possibly matching TRBD1 (6 bases). The sequence derives from an adult who received the AZD1222 COVID-19 vaccine. This chain's CDR3 is CASRQGGGYGYTF. CDR3 sequence (DNA): TGTGCCAGTCGACAAGGGGGAGGCTATGGCTACACCTTC.